This is a list of T cell receptor beta chains from one sample in a study of blood T cells in healthy people across ages. MiXCR, applied by TCRdb to the 5' RACE reads, yields one record per CDR3 protein. The sample holds more than 1 million distinct CDR3 sequences, under 55% seen once. The sample consisted of blood. Receptors were obtained from a woman aged 55-69 years in good health. CDR3s include the opening cysteine and the closing phenylalanine or tryptophan. A D gene is named only where the DNA matches it firmly. The size field is filled for only some rows; it gives once, few, many or a size class.

v_call	d_call	clone_size	j_call	cdr3_aa	cdr3_nt
TRBV29-1	TRBD1	-	TRBJ1-5	CSVPGGGNQPQHF	TGCAGCGTTCCAGGGGGCGGCAATCAGCCCCAGCATTTT
TRBV20-1	-	-	TRBJ1-5	CSAYGGAGDQPQHF	TGCAGTGCTTATGGGGGCGCGGGCGATCAGCCCCAGCATTTT
TRBV11-2	TRBD2	few	TRBJ2-3	CASSFMSAGVPTDTQYF	TGTGCCAGCAGCTTCATGTCGGCGGGGGTCCCCACAGATACGCAGTATTTT
TRBV11-3	TRBD2	-	TRBJ2-5	CASSSEAGGDGTQYF	TGTGCCAGCAGCTCAGAGGCGGGAGGAGATGGGACCCAGTACTTC
TRBV5-1	-	-	TRBJ2-3	CASSLDAQTDTQYF	TGCGCCAGCAGCTTGGACGCCCAAACAGATACGCAGTATTTT
TRBV6-1	TRBD1	-	TRBJ2-7	CASRRTGVYEQYF	TGTGCCAGCAGGAGGACAGGCGTTTACGAGCAGTACTTC
TRBV28	-	-	TRBJ2-1	CASSDPDRSSYNEQFF	TGTGCCAGCAGTGACCCAGACCGGTCCTCCTACAATGAGCAGTTCTTC
TRBV12-3/TRBV12-4	TRBD1	-	TRBJ1-2	CASTDRGAGYTF	TGTGCCAGCACCGACAGGGGGGCTGGCTACACCTTC
TRBV6-2/TRBV6-3	TRBD2	-	TRBJ2-7	CASSYPGLAGGPSSYEQYF	TGTGCCAGCAGTTACCCGGGACTAGCGGGAGGGCCTTCGTCCTACGAGCAGTACTTC
TRBV7-2	-	-	TRBJ1-1	CASSLKPGPRAEAFF	TGTGCCAGCAGCTTAAAGCCGGGGCCGAGGGCTGAAGCTTTCTTT
TRBV15	TRBD1	-	TRBJ2-1	CASNRDRGYGEQFF	TGTGCCTCTAACCGGGACAGGGGTTATGGTGAGCAGTTCTTC
TRBV6-2/TRBV6-3	-	few	TRBJ2-1	CASSYSPSGSSQPYNEQFF	TGTGCCAGCAGTTACTCGCCTAGTGGGAGCTCACAGCCTTACAATGAGCAGTTCTTC
TRBV20-1	-	-	TRBJ2-3	CSAVPTDTQYF	TGCAGTGCGGTGCCCACAGATACGCAGTATTTT
TRBV2	-	-	TRBJ2-7	CASSAEVRGLYEQYF	TGTGCCAGCAGTGCAGAGGTCCGGGGGCTCTACGAGCAGTACTTC
TRBV3-1	-	-	TRBJ1-1	CASKSDLQSEAFF	TGTGCCAGTAAATCGGATCTCCAGAGTGAAGCTTTCTTT
TRBV9	-	-	TRBJ2-5	CASSVMGVPETQYF	TGTGCCAGCAGTGTGATGGGGGTACCGGAGACCCAGTACTTC
TRBV24-1	TRBD1	few	TRBJ2-1	CATSDFPRGLEQFF	TGTGCCACCAGTGATTTTCCCAGGGGGCTTGAGCAGTTCTTC
TRBV7-6	-	-	TRBJ2-5	CASSTERQETQYF	TGTGCCAGCAGCACCGAGCGGCAAGAGACCCAGTACTTC
TRBV7-2	TRBD2	-	TRBJ2-5	CASSPGLAGNQETQYF	TGTGCCAGCAGCCCGGGACTAGCGGGGAACCAAGAGACCCAGTACTTC
TRBV15	-	-	TRBJ2-6	CATSRKTVARSGANVLTF	TGTGCCACCAGCAGGAAGACAGTGGCCCGTTCTGGGGCCAACGTCCTGACTTTC
TRBV13	TRBD1	-	TRBJ2-3	CASSSPPRGDTQYF	TGTGCCAGCAGCTCCCCTCCCAGGGGGGATACGCAGTATTTT
TRBV6-2/TRBV6-3	TRBD1	-	TRBJ2-7	CASRGTGPDEQYF	TGTGCCAGCAGAGGGACAGGACCCGACGAGCAGTACTTC
TRBV18	-	-	TRBJ2-2	CASSSVSNRETGELFF	TGTGCCAGCTCATCGGTTTCCAACCGGGAAACCGGGGAGCTGTTTTTT
TRBV7-3	-	-	TRBJ2-1	CASSPSPNEQFF	TGTGCCAGCAGCCCGTCCCCCAATGAGCAGTTCTTC
TRBV29-1	-	-	TRBJ1-1	CSVTPARHTEAFF	TGCAGCGTGACCCCGGCCCGTCACACTGAAGCTTTCTTT
TRBV7-3	-	-	TRBJ2-7	CASSYDSSYNEQYF	TGTGCCAGCAGCTACGATAGCTCCTACAATGAGCAGTACTTC
TRBV7-2	-	-	TRBJ2-5	CASTRSGQETQYF	TGTGCCAGCACACGGAGCGGACAAGAGACCCAGTACTTC
TRBV10-3	-	-	TRBJ1-5	CAISAATDSNQPQHF	TGTGCCATCAGTGCGGCGACGGATAGCAATCAGCCCCAGCATTTT
TRBV29-1	-	many	TRBJ2-3	CSVEDGEGRGDTQYF	TGCAGCGTTGAAGATGGAGAGGGGCGAGGAGATACGCAGTATTTT
TRBV27	TRBD2	-	TRBJ2-1	CAAPGGTLGNEQFF	TGTGCCGCCCCGGGGGGTACATTGGGCAATGAGCAGTTCTTC
TRBV29-1	-	-	TRBJ2-2	CSVAQGLGELFF	TGCAGCGTTGCACAGGGCCTCGGGGAGCTGTTTTTT
TRBV2	TRBD2	-	TRBJ2-7	CASSEGREALYEQYF	TGTGCCAGCAGTGAAGGGCGGGAGGCCCTCTACGAGCAGTACTTC
TRBV7-9	-	-	TRBJ2-5	CASSLSGPDQTQYF	TGTGCCAGCAGCTTAAGCGGACCTGACCAGACCCAGTACTTC
TRBV29-1	-	-	TRBJ2-7	CGVGDGSYEQYF	TGCGGCGTTGGGGATGGCTCCTACGAGCAGTACTTC
TRBV3-1	-	-	TRBJ2-3	CASSQVRDNTQYF	TGTGCCAGCAGCCAAGTCCGGGACAACACGCAGTATTTT
TRBV7-2	-	few	TRBJ2-5	CASSPPTVTYWKTQYF	TGTGCCAGCAGCCCGCCGACAGTGACCTACTGGAAGACCCAGTACTTC
TRBV6-5	-	-	TRBJ2-1	CASSPSGDREQFF	TGTGCCAGCAGTCCCAGTGGGGACCGTGAGCAGTTCTTC
TRBV6-2/TRBV6-3	-	-	TRBJ2-7	CASSYGLSYEQYF	TGTGCCAGCAGTTACGGCTTGTCCTACGAGCAGTACTTC
TRBV24-1	TRBD2	-	TRBJ2-3	CATSDPSTSGRGSGTQYF	TGTGCCACCAGCGACCCATCGACTAGCGGAAGGGGAAGCGGTACGCAGTATTTT
TRBV20-1	TRBD2	few	TRBJ2-7	CSALSGRGAYEQYF	TGCAGTGCTCTTAGCGGGCGAGGGGCCTACGAGCAGTACTTC
TRBV7-2	TRBD2	many	TRBJ2-5	CASSNSGRAEETQYF	TGTGCCAGCAGCAATAGCGGGAGGGCCGAGGAGACCCAGTACTTC
TRBV27	-	-	TRBJ2-1	CASLGAGALYNEQFF	TGTGCCAGCTTGGGGGCGGGGGCCCTCTACAATGAGCAGTTCTTC
TRBV20-1	TRBD1	-	TRBJ1-5	CSATVGQGKRRPQHF	TGCAGTGCTACAGTGGGACAGGGAAAAAGAAGGCCCCAGCATTTT
TRBV7-6	TRBD1	-	TRBJ2-7	CAGTALHLPYEQYF	TGTGCCGGGACAGCTTTACATCTACCCTACGAGCAGTACTTC
TRBV5-5	-	-	TRBJ1-1	CASSLARQRTTEAFF	TGTGCCAGCAGCTTGGCCCGACAGCGGACCACTGAAGCTTTCTTT
TRBV27	TRBD1	-	TRBJ1-5	CASSLGQGANQPQHF	TGTGCCAGCAGTTTAGGGCAGGGGGCCAATCAGCCCCAGCATTTT
TRBV7-8	TRBD2	-	TRBJ2-7	CASSLAQVAGGPYEQYF	TGTGCCAGCAGCTTAGCGCAGGTAGCGGGAGGGCCCTACGAGCAGTACTTC
TRBV9	-	few	TRBJ2-5	CASSFTSSQTQYF	TGTGCCAGCAGCTTTACTAGCAGCCAGACCCAGTACTTC
TRBV2	-	-	TRBJ2-3	CASIDRDTQYF	TGTGCCAGCATCGACCGGGATACGCAGTATTTT
TRBV27	TRBD1	-	TRBJ2-5	CASSQQGAQTQYF	TGTGCCAGCAGTCAACAGGGGGCTCAGACCCAGTACTTC
TRBV6-1	-	-	TRBJ2-2	CASSERNSGNTGELFF	TGTGCCAGCAGTGAAAGGAACAGTGGGAACACCGGGGAGCTGTTTTTT
TRBV20-1	-	-	TRBJ2-3	CSASVLGIGADTQYF	TGCAGTGCTTCAGTGCTGGGGATAGGTGCAGATACGCAGTATTTT
TRBV2	-	few	TRBJ2-5	CASSQHRVGGETQYF	TGTGCCAGCAGTCAACACAGGGTTGGCGGGGAGACCCAGTACTTC
TRBV7-4	TRBD1	-	TRBJ2-1	CASSCRTGVTYNEQFF	TGTGCCAGCAGCTGTAGGACAGGGGTTACCTACAATGAGCAGTTCTTC
TRBV6-2/TRBV6-3	TRBD1	many	TRBJ2-4	CASSPFGQGALAKNIQYF	TGTGCCAGCAGTCCTTTTGGACAGGGGGCGTTAGCCAAAAACATTCAGTACTTC